This T cell receptor beta chain originates from a study of blood T cell repertoires in COVID-19. The data were produced by immunoSEQ multiplex PCR, yet TCRdb's version contains in-frame clones alone and is incomplete. This table has some 260,000 clones, 80% to 90% appearing once. The V and J ends lost 5 bases and 7 bases, in that order; junction bases with no gene match: 11. The germline V gene has CDR1 SGHVS and CDR2 FNYEAQ. CDR3 length equals 16 residues. The chain combines TRBV7-6 with TRBJ1-4; 9 nucleotides line up with TRBD1. This TCR came from a man younger than 40 with acute COVID-19. The sample consisted of PBMCs or T cells enriched from blood (not recorded which). In nucleotides, the CDR3 is TGTGCCAGCAGCCCGAACACAGGGGGCAAGGGTGAAAAACTGTTTTTT. It encodes CASSPNTGGKGEKLFF.